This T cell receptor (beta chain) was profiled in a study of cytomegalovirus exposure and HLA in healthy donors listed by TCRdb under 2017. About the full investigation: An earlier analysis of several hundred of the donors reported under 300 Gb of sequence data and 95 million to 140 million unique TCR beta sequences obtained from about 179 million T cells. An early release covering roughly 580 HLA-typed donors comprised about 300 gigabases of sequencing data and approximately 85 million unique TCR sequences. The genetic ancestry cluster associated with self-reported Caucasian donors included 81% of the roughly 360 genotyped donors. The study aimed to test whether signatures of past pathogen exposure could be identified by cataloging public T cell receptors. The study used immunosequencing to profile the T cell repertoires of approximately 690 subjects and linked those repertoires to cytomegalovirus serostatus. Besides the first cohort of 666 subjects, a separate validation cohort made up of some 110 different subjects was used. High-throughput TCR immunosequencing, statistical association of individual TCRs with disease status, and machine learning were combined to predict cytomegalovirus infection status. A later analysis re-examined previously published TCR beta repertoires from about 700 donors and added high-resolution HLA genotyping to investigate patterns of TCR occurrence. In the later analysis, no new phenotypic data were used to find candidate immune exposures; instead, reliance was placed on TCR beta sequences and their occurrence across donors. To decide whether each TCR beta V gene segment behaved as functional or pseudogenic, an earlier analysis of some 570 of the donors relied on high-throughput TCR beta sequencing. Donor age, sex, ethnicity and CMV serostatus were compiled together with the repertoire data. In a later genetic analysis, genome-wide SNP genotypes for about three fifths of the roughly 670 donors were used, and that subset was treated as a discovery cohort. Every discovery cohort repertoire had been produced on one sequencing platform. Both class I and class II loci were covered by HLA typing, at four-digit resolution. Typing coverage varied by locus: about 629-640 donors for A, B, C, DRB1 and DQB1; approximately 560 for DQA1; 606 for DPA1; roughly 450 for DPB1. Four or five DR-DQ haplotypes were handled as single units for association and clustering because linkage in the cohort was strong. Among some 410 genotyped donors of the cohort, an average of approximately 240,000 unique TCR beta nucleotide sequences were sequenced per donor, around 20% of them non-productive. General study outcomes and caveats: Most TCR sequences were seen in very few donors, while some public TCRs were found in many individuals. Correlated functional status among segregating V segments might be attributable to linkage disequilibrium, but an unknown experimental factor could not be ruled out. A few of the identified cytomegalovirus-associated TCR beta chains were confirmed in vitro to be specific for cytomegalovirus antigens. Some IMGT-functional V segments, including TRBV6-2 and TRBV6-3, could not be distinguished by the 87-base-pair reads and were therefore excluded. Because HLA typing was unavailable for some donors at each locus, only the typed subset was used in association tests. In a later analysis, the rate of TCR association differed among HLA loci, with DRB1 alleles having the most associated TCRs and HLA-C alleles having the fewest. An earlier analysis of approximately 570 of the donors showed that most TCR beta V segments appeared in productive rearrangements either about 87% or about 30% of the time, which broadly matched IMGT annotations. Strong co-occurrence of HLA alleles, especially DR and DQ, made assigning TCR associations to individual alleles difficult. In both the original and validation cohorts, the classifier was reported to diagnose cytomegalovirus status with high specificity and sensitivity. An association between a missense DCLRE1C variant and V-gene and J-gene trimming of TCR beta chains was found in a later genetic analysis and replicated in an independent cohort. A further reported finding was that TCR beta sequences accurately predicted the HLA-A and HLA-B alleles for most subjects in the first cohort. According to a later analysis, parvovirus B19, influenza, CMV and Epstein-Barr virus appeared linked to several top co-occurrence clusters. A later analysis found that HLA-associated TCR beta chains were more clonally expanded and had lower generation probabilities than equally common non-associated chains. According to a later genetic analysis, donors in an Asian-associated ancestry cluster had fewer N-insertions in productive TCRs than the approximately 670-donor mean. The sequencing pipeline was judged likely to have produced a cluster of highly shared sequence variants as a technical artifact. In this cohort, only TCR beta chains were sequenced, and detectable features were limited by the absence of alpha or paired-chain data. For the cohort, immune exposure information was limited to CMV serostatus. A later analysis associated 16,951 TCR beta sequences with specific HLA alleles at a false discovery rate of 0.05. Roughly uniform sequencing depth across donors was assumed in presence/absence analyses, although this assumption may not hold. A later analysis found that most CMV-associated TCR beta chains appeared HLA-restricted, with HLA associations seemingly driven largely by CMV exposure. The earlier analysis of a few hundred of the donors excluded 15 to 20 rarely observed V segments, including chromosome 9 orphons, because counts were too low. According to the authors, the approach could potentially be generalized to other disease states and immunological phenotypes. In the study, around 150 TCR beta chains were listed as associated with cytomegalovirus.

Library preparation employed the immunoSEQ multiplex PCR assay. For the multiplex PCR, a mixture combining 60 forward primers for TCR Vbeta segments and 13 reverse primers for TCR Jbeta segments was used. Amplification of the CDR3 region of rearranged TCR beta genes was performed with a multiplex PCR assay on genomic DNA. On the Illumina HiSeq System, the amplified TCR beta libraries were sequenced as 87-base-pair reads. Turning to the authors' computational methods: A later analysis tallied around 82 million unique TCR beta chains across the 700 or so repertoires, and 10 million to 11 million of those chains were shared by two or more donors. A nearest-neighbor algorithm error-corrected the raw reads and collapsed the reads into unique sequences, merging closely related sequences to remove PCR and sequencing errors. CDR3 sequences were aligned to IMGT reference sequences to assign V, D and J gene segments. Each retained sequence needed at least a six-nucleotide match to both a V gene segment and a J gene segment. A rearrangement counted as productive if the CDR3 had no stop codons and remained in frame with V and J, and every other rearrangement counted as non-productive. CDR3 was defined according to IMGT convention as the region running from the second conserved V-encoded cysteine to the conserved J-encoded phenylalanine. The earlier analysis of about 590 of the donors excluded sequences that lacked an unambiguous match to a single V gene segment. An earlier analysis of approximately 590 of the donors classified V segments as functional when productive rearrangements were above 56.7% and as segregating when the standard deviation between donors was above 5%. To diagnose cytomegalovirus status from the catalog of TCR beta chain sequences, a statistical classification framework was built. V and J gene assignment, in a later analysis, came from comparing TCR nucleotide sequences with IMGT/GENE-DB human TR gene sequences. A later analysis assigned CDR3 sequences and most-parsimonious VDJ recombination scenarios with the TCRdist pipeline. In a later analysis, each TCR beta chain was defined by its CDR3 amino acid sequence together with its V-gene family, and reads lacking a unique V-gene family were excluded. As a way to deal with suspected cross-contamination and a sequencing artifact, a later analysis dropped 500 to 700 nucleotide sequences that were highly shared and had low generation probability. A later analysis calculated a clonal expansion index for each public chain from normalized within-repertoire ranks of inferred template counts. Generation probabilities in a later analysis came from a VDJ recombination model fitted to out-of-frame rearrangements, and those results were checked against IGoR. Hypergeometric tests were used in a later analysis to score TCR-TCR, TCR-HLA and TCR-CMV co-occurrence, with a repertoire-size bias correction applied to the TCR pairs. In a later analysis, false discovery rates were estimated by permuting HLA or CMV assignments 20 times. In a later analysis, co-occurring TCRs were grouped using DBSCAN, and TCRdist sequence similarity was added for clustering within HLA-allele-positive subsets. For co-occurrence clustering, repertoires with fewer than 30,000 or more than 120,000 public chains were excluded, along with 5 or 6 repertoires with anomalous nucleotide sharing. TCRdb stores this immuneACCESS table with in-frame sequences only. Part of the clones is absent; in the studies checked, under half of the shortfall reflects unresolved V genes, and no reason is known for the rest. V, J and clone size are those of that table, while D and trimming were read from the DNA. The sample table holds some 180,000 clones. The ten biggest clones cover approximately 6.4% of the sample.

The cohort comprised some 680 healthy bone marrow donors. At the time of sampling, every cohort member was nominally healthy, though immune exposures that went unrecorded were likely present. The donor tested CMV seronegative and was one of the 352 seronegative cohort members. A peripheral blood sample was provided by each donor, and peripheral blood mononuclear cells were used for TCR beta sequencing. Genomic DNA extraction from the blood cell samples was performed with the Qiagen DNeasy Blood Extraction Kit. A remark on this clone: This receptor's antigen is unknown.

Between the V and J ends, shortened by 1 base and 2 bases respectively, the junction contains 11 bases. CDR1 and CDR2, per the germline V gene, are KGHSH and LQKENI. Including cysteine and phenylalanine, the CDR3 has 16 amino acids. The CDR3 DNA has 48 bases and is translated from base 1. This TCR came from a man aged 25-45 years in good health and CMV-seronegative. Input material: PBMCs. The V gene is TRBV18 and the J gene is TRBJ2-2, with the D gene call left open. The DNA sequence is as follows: TGTGCCAGCTCACCACGTGTGGCCAGTAACACCGGGGAGCTGTTTTTT. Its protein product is CASSPRVASNTGELFF.